Below, 7 T cell receptor beta chains from the same sample are listed, as sequenced in a study of control samples from healthy donors and cancer patients. The assay was immunoSEQ multiplex PCR, and TCRdb's table has in-frame clones only and misses some. The data hold tens of thousands of clones, with about 89% observed a single time. The specimen sequenced was blood. All receptors derive from a man aged 45-65 years in good health.

The chain has TRBV7-8 and TRBJ2-7, with D possibly TRBD2 on 5 matching bases. The germline V and J ends were trimmed by 2 bases and 1 base, with 18 bases remaining between them. The CDR3 extends over 17 amino acids. Germline V gene lookup returns CDR1 SGHVS and CDR2 FQNEAQ. The CDR3 DNA reads as TGTGCCAGCAGCTTAACCACAGTCCCATCGGGGTCCTACGAGCAGTACTTC. This gives the protein CASSLTTVPSGSYEQYF.

The V gene is TRBV3-1 (or the pseudogene TRBV3-2), the J gene TRBJ2-7, with D perhaps matching TRBD2 (6 bases). Deletions cut 1 base from V and 2 bases from J, with 12 bases between. CDR3 size: 15 residues. The V gene's germline CDR1 is LGHDT and CDR2 YNNKEL (reference sequence). The CDR3, as DNA: TGTGCCAGCAGCCAAGTTTTATTAGCGGCCTACGAGCAGTACTTC. This gives the protein CASSQVLLAAYEQYF.

The chain has TRBV5-6 and TRBJ2-6; D ambiguous. V lost 1 base and J 1 base, leaving 6 bases between the germline ends. Germline assignment: CDR1 SGHDT and CDR2 YYEEEE. The CDR3 totals 15 residues. CDR3 sequence: CASSLRRSGANVLTF. The DNA of the CDR3 is TGTGCCAGCAGCTTGCGGCGGTCTGGGGCCAACGTCCTGACTTTC.

CDR3: CASSLVPHSLTDTQYF. In DNA form, the CDR3 reads TGTGCCAGCAGCTTAGTTCCGCATTCTCTCACAGATACGCAGTATTTT. This sequence joins TRBV11-2 and TRBJ2-3; D not certain. V gave up 1 base and J gave up 2 bases, with 13 bases separating them. Germline V gene sequence: CDR1 SGHAT, CDR2 FQNNGV. This CDR3 comprises 16 residues.

The chain employs TRBV19 and TRBJ1-5, with D possibly TRBD1 on 5 matching bases. V lost 4 bases, J lost 8 bases, and 12 bases lay in between. This CDR3 is 13 amino acids long. Per the germline V gene, CDR1 is LNHDA and CDR2 is SQIVND (reference sequence). CDR3 amino acids: CASSSRVFEPQHF. CDR3 DNA: TGTGCCAGTAGTAGCAGGGTTTTTGAGCCCCAGCATTTT.

Here the CDR3 DNA reads TGTGCCAGCAGCCTTGGACAGGACTATGGCTACACCTTC. It is translated as CASSLGQDYGYTF. This chain joins TRBV13 and TRBJ1-2, with 7 bases that match TRBD1. V lost 5 bases to trimming and J lost 3 bases; unmatched junction nucleotides: 3. This CDR3 region has 13 residues. CDR1 is PRHDT, CDR2 FYEKMQ, per germline (reference sequence).

In its sample, this clone was seen a few times. The chain has TRBV4-2 and TRBJ1-2; D is possibly TRBD1 (6 bases). CDR1 LGHNA and CDR2 YNFKEQ come from the germline V gene. The CDR3 spans 12 residues. V was pared by 7 bases and J by 7 bases, with 13 bases between. CDR3 bases: TGTGCCAGCATGGGGGGGGCGCTTGGCTACACCTTC. Protein: CASMGGALGYTF.